This T cell receptor beta chain was obtained from a study of blood T cell repertoires in COVID-19. Study background: Samples of COVID-19 (acute and convalescent) were obtained from the United States, Italy and Spain. PBMCs, B-cell-depleted T cells, or T cells were the source of the cDNA or gDNA that made up the material.

Original processing methods: Estimation of nucleated cell counts relied on the amplification of reference gene primers. Assay used: immunoSEQ multiplex PCR; TCRdb lists only in-frame clones, some missing. Clonal size and the V and J genes are those of that table, whereas D and trimming came from the DNA. The sample has approximately 85,000 clones, more than 70% seen once; the top ten hold roughly 2.1%. CDR3 length: 17 residues. V lost 6 bases, J lost 3 bases, and 7 bases stayed unmatched. CDR1 and CDR2 (germline): SNHLY, FYNNEI. In this sample, this clone turned up a few times. The same CDR3 arises from other DNA sequences in this sample as well.

Sequenced: peripheral blood. The TCR was taken from a man aged 45-65 years with acute or convalescent COVID-19. This chain joins TRBV2 and TRBJ2-3, with 15 bases identical to TRBD2. In DNA form, the CDR3 reads TGTGCCAGCAGGCGTTGGACTAGCGGGAGGGGGACAGATACGCAGTATTTT. It specifies CASRRWTSGRGTDTQYF.